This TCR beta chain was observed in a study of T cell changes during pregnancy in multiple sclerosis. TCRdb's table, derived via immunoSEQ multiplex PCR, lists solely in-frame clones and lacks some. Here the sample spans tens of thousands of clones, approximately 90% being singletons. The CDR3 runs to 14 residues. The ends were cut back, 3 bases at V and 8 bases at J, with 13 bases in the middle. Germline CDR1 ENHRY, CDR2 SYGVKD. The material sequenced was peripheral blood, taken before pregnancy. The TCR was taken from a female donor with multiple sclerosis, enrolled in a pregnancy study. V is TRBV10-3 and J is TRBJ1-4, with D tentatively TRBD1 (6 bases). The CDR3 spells CAISELTQGEKLFF. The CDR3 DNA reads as TGTGCCATCAGTGAACTGACGCAGGGGGAAAAACTGTTTTTT.